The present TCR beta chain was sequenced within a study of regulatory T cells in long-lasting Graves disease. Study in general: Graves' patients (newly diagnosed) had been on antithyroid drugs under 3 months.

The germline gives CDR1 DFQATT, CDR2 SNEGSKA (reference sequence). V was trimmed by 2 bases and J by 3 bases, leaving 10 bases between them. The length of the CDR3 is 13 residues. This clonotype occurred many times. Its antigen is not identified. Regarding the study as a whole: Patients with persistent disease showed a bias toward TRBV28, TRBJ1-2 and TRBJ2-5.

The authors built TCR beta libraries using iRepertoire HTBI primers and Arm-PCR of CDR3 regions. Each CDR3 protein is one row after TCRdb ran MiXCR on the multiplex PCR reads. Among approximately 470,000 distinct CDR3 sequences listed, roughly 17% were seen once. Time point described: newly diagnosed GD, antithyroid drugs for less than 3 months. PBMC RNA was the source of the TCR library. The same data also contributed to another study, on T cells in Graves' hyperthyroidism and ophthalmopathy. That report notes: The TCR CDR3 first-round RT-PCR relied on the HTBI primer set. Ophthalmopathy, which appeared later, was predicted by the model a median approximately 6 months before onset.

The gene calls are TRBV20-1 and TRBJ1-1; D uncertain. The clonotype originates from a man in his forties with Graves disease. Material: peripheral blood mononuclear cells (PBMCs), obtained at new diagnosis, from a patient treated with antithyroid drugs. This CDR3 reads CSARTVLDTEAFF. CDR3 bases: TGCAGTGCTAGAACGGTTTTAGACACTGAAGCTTTCTTT.